A single T cell receptor beta chain is shown here with its context. The record originates from a study of response to subunit inactivated influenza vaccine. The CDR3 is 18 amino acids. Trimming at V came to 2 bases and at J to 4 bases, leaving 14 bases not matched to a gene. One entry per CDR3 protein, called by TCRdb with MiXCR from the RT-PCR reads. The sample has about 540,000 distinct CDR3 sequences, under 30% seen once; the top ten hold 2.8%. These data were also filed under a second study, of T cells expressing NK-cell markers. That work adds: As the method of synthesis, 5'RACE template switching with UMIs yielded TCR beta cDNA. Several donors had dominant NKG2C+ clonotypes that comprised about 1.0-7.5% of their CD8+ T cells. In several donors, dominant clonotypes made up about 28.3-65% of CD3+CD56-NKG2C+ cells.

The sequencing here drew on CD4+ T cells sorted from PBMCs, taken less than 13 days after vaccination. The chain recombines TRBV12-3 or TRBV12-4 with TRBJ1-1; 9 bases agree with TRBD1. The receptor was isolated from a man aged 50 to 59 who received an inactivated influenza vaccine. CDR3 residues: CASSLYLVWGQGPTEAFF. CDR3 sequence (DNA): TGTGCCAGCAGTTTATACCTCGTCTGGGGACAGGGTCCCACTGAAGCTTTCTTT.